Following are 13 T cell receptor beta chains from one sample sequenced in a study of T cell changes during pregnancy in multiple sclerosis. Measured with immunoSEQ multiplex PCR; TCRdb has only the in-frame clones, and not every one. The table records about 70,000 clones, around 94% of them present only once. This specimen consisted of peripheral blood, obtained in the third trimester of pregnancy. The receptors shown here come from a female donor with multiple sclerosis, enrolled in a pregnancy study.

The rearrangement joins TRBV10-3 to TRBJ1-4; D is possibly TRBD1 (5 bases). V gave up 3 bases and J gave up 3 bases, with 14 bases separating them. This CDR3 has 16 amino acids. Germline V gene sequence: CDR1 ENHRY, CDR2 SYGVKD. CDR3 coding DNA: TGTGCCATCAGTGACCAGATCAGGGAAGCTAATGAAAAACTGTTTTTT. Translating gives CAISDQIREANEKLFF.

The CDR3 loop reads CASSLRGQGLTYEQYF. CDR3 DNA sequence: TGTGCCAGCAGCTTGCGGGGACAGGGCTTGACCTACGAGCAGTACTTC. The rearrangement joins TRBV7-2 to TRBJ2-7; 9 bases are shared with TRBD1. V was clipped by 3 bases and J by 2 bases; unmatched bases: 8. CDR1 is SGHTA, CDR2 FQGNSA, per germline. There are 16 residues in the CDR3.

CDR3 region: CASSPRSQGVLTDTQYF. CDR3 sequence (DNA): TGTGCCAGCAGCCCCAGGTCCCAAGGGGTCCTCACAGATACGCAGTATTTT. The V and J genes are TRBV5-6 and TRBJ2-3; tentatively, D is TRBD1 (5 bases). The germline V and J ends were trimmed by 4 bases and 2 bases, with 20 bases remaining between them. Germline CDR1 reads SGHDT; CDR2 reads YYEEEE. This CDR3 has 17 amino acids.

This clone was picked up one time. The chain links TRBV5-3 to TRBJ1-5, with 7 bases identical to TRBD1. TRBV5-3 is assigned to the ORF class and has an uncertain function. V trimming: 2 bases; J trimming: 1 base; junction bases outside the gene matches: 3. The length of the CDR3 is 15 residues. The CDR3 nucleotides are TGTGCCAGAAGCTTTAGGGGACAGAGCAATCAGCCCCAGCATTTT. This codes for CARSFRGQSNQPQHF.

This sequence joins TRBV6-1 and TRBJ1-2; TRBD1 agrees at 7 bases. The ends lost 6 bases at V and 4 bases at J; junction bases unmatched: 11. CDR1 is MNHNS, CDR2 SASEGT, per germline. The CDR3 runs 15 residues. The CDR3 loop is CASSAGQDQVYGYTF. The CDR3 region has the DNA TGTGCCAGCAGCGCAGGACAGGACCAAGTCTATGGCTACACCTTC.

This sequence joins TRBV4-2 and TRBJ1-1; 9 bases align to TRBD1. Per the germline V gene, CDR1 is LGHNA and CDR2 is YNFKEQ. The CDR3 sequence is 15 residues long. Losses at the gene ends were 4 bases for V and 2 bases for J; bases not matched to a gene: 5. CDR3 sequence reads: CASSPRDRVNTEAFF. In nucleotides, the CDR3 is TGTGCCAGCAGCCCCCGGGACAGGGTTAACACTGAAGCTTTCTTT.

This clone was seen once. The chain has TRBV29-1 and TRBJ2-3; tentatively, D is TRBD2 (5 bases). This CDR3 has 14 residues. Deletions cut 2 bases from V and 2 bases from J, with 11 bases between. Germline lookup yields CDR1 SQVTM and CDR2 ANQGSEA. CDR3 residues: CSVEQRGFTDTQYF. The DNA of the CDR3 is TGCAGCGTTGAACAAAGAGGGTTCACAGATACGCAGTATTTT.

The CDR3 DNA is TGTGCCAGCAGGAAACCGGGACTAGCGGGGGTCCCGTCGGATACGCAGTATTTT. Translated, it gives CASRKPGLAGVPSDTQYF. The chain joins TRBV7-2 to TRBJ2-3; 14 nucleotides line up with TRBD2. Losses at the gene ends were 6 bases for V and 6 bases for J; bases not matched to a gene: 14. Germline V CDR1 and CDR2: SGHTA, FQGNSA. This CDR3 contains 18 residues.

Here the CDR3 DNA reads TGTGCTAGTGGTCCTAGGGGCTTGGGCGAGACCCAGTACTTC. Translated, it gives CASGPRGLGETQYF. J is TRBJ2-5 and V is TRBV12-5; maybe TRBD1 (5 bases). The CDR3 runs to 14 residues. Germline CDR1 reads LGHNT; CDR2 reads FRNRAP. Trimming took 5 bases from V and 5 from J, leaving 15 bases between them.

V usage is TRBV9 and J usage is TRBJ2-1, with D possibly being TRBD2 (5 bases). The V and J ends lost 3 bases and 8 bases respectively, with 9 bases between them. The CDR3 contains 12 residues. Germline CDR1 and CDR2: SGDLS and YYNGEE. DNA of the CDR3: TGTGCCAGCAGCGGCAATAGCGATGAGCAGTTCTTC. Encoded protein: CASSGNSDEQFF.

The J gene is TRBJ1-2, the V gene TRBV6-5; 7 bases fit TRBD1. J was trimmed by 8 bases and V by 6 bases; bases with no gene match: 12. Germline CDR1 and CDR2: MNHEY and SVGAGI. CDR3 length equals 14 residues. The CDR3 loop reads CASSLETGYGGYTF. CDR3 coding DNA: TGTGCCAGCAGCCTTGAGACAGGGTACGGAGGCTACACCTTC.

The chain carries TRBV2 and TRBJ2-3; 11 bases line up with TRBD2. This CDR3 has 18 amino acids. Germline loops: CDR1 SNHLY, CDR2 FYNNEI. Losses at the gene ends were 6 bases for V and 2 bases for J; bases not matched to a gene: 13. CDR3 loop: CASRLGPSGGINTDTQYF. The CDR3 coding sequence is TGTGCCAGCAGGTTAGGGCCTAGCGGGGGGATCAACACAGATACGCAGTATTTT. The whole variable domain, filled in from reference TRBV2 and TRBJ2-3, reads EPEVTQTPSHQVTQMGQEVILRCVPISNHLYFYWYRQILGQKVEFLVSFYNNEISEKSEIFDDQFSVERPDGSNFTLKIRSTKLEDSAMYFCASRLGPSGGINTDTQYFGPGTRLTVL.

This chain uses TRBV19 with TRBJ1-5; D remains ambiguous. The length of the CDR3 is 15 residues. V dropped 10 bases and J dropped 8 bases, with 24 bases sitting between them. CDR1 and CDR2 (germline): LNHDA, SQIVND (reference sequence). CDR3: CATQSTPGRDEPQHF. Here the CDR3 DNA reads TGTGCCACCCAAAGTACCCCCGGACGGGATGAGCCCCAGCATTTT.